The 25 T cell receptor beta chains below come from one sample, sequenced in a study of identical twins. MiXCR, applied by TCRdb to the 5' RACE reads, yields one record per CDR3 protein. Here the sample spans about 530,000 distinct CDR3 sequences, approximately 16% being singletons. These same data were also listed under a study on yellow fever vaccine responses in identical twins.

Source material: CD4+ T cells sorted from blood. The receptor set was obtained from a woman between 18 and 30 years old in good health.

This clonotype has more than one count but fewer than ten. CDR3 protein: CASSSRRETVSSGELFF. In nucleotides, the CDR3 is TGTGCCAGCAGCTCGAGACGTGAAACCGTATCGTCGGGGGAGCTGTTTTTT. The genes are TRBV7-2 and TRBJ2-2; no firm D call. The CDR3 has 17 amino acids. Trimming shortened V by 4 bases and J by 8 bases, and 23 bases separated the two germline ends. In germline, CDR1 is SGHTA, CDR2 FQGNSA.

This clonotype was seen a few times. V gene TRBV6-5 combines with J gene TRBJ1-2, with a weak D call TRBD1 (5 bases). The ends were cut back, 1 base at V and 0 bases at J, with 9 bases in the middle. CDR1 MNHEY and CDR2 SVGAGI come from the germline V gene. The CDR3 spans 15 residues. DNA of the CDR3: TGTGCCAGCAGTTACTGGGGCGGAGCTAACTATGGCTACACCTTC. This codes for CASSYWGGANYGYTF.

A few counts support this clonotype. The rearrangement links TRBV15 to TRBJ1-1; no clear D gene. CDR1 is LNHNV and CDR2 is YYDKDF in the germline V gene (reference sequence). The CDR3 extends over 14 amino acids. Trimming removed 0 bases from V and 1 base from J, with 6 bases in between. This CDR3 is CATSRELKNTEAFF. The CDR3 DNA sequence: TGTGCCACCAGCAGAGAGCTGAAGAACACTGAAGCTTTCTTT. The whole variable domain, remainder taken from reference TRBV15 and TRBJ1-1, is DAMVIQNPRYQVTQFGKPVTLSCSQTLNHNVMYWYQQKSSQAPKLLFHYYDKDFNNEADTPDNFQSRRPNTSFCFLDIRSPGLGDTAMYLCATSRELKNTEAFFGQGTRLTVV.

This clonotype was counted at least ten times. The V and J genes are TRBV12-3 or TRBV12-4 and TRBJ2-4; tentatively, D is TRBD1 or TRBD2 (6 bases each). V lost 7 bases and J 7 bases, leaving 20 bases between the germline ends. The CDR3 loop spans 15 amino acids. CDR3 sequence (DNA): TGTGCCAGCACCCAATCATCGGGGGCCGCGAACATTCAGTACTTC. Translation: CASTQSSGAANIQYF.

The chain recombines TRBV3-1 with TRBJ2-1, with 16 bases fitting TRBD2. CDR1 and CDR2 from the germline V gene are LGHDT and YNNKEL (reference sequence). V shed 6 bases, J shed 7 bases, and the junction held 0 bases outside the gene matches. This CDR3 comprises 14 residues. CDR3 DNA sequence: TGTGCCAGCAGGGGACTAGCGGGAGGGAATGAGCAGTTCTTC. Its protein product is CASRGLAGGNEQFF.

The chain links TRBV12-3 or TRBV12-4 to TRBJ2-2, with 8 bases that match TRBD1. CDR3 length: 17 amino acids. V was pared by 6 bases and J by 1 base, with 10 bases of the junction left unmatched. The CDR3 region is CASRNFRGLKNTGELFF. The CDR3, as DNA: TGTGCCAGCAGAAATTTCAGGGGGCTAAAGAACACCGGGGAGCTGTTTTTT.

This clonotype was seen many times. The chain combines TRBV7-3 with TRBJ2-2; D is undetermined. The CDR3 spans 13 residues. The V and J ends lost 4 bases and 4 bases respectively, with 7 bases between them. Germline CDR1 and CDR2: SGHTA and FQGTGA. The CDR3 spells CASSSLSTGELFF. CDR3 nucleotides: TGTGCCAGCAGCTCCCTAAGCACCGGGGAGCTGTTTTTT. The full variable domain, its missing parts supplied by reference TRBV7-3 and TRBJ2-2, is GAGVSQTPSNKVTEKGKYVELRCDPISGHTALYWYRQSLGQGPEFLIYFQGTGAADDSGLPNDRFFAVRPEGSVSTLKIQRTERGDSAVYLCASSSLSTGELFFGEGSRLTVL.

The chain has TRBV5-1 and TRBJ2-7; TRBD2 matches at 10 bases. The V and J ends lost 6 bases and 3 bases, in that order; junction bases with no gene match: 6. This CDR3 has 14 residues. The germline V gene encodes CDR1 SGHRS and CDR2 YFSETQ. The CDR3 loop is CASTRAGGIYEQYF. In DNA, the CDR3 is TGCGCCAGCACCAGAGCGGGAGGGATCTACGAGCAGTACTTC.

This clonotype was picked up a small number of times. The CDR3 DNA reads as TGTGCCAGCAGCGCTGGACTAGCGGGATTCAATGAGCAGTTCTTC. Translating gives CASSAGLAGFNEQFF. This chain joins TRBV9 and TRBJ2-1, with 12 positions matching TRBD2. The CDR3 loop spans 15 amino acids. Trimming at V came to 3 bases and at J to 6 bases, leaving 4 bases not matched to a gene. Germline V lookup: CDR1 SGDLS, CDR2 YYNGEE.

The table lists this clonotype with a few counts. The rearrangement joins TRBV2 to TRBJ2-3; TRBD2 agrees at 8 bases. V was pared by 3 bases and J by 1 base, with 3 bases of the junction left unmatched. The CDR3 is 15 amino acids. CDR1 is SNHLY, CDR2 FYNNEI, per germline. This CDR3 reads CASSDSGVGTDTQYF. CDR3 coding DNA: TGTGCCAGCAGTGATAGCGGGGTTGGCACAGATACGCAGTATTTT.

The chain employs TRBV7-3 and TRBJ2-2; 9 bases line up with TRBD2. This CDR3 has 17 residues. Germline CDR1 is SGHTA and CDR2 is FQGTGA. With 2 bases clipped from V and 0 bases from J, the junction kept 4 bases outside the gene matches. CDR3 DNA: TGTGCCAGCAGCTTAGCCTCTAGCGGGGCGAACACCGGGGAGCTGTTTTTT. This sequence encodes CASSLASSGANTGELFF.

The chain joins TRBV7-9 to TRBJ2-1, with TRBD1 matching over 8 bases. The CDR3 has 15 residues. CDR1 is SEHNR, CDR2 FQNEAQ, per germline (reference sequence). J lost 6 bases, V lost 5 bases, and 9 bases had no gene match. Written as DNA, the CDR3 is TGTGCCAGCAGCGGGGTGGACAGGGCGGGCAATGAGCAGTTCTTC. The encoded protein is CASSGVDRAGNEQFF.

This clonotype was seen once. The chain employs TRBV5-5 and TRBJ2-1, with TRBD2 matching over 11 bases. Per germline, CDR1 SGHKS and CDR2 YYEKEE (reference sequence). V was clipped by 5 bases and J by 4 bases; unmatched bases: 14. This CDR3 contains 18 residues. This CDR3 reads CASRPLAGGLMEYNEQFF. Here the CDR3 DNA reads TGTGCCAGCAGACCCCTAGCGGGAGGCTTGATGGAATACAATGAGCAGTTCTTC.

The rearrangement links TRBV5-1 to TRBJ2-7; 11 positions match TRBD2. This CDR3 is built from 15 residues. Germline V gives CDR1 SGHRS, CDR2 YFSETQ. The V gene end was trimmed by 0 bases and the J gene end by 7 bases; junction bases not matched to a gene: 6. In DNA, the CDR3 is TGCGCCAGCAGCTTGGTAGCGGGAGGGCCGAGAGAGCAGTACTTC. It codes for CASSLVAGGPREQYF.

This clonotype was recorded a few times. The genes are TRBV18 and TRBJ2-1, with 7 bases lining up with TRBD2. Germline CDR1 KGHSH, CDR2 LQKENI. V shed 4 bases, J shed 3 bases, and the junction held 9 bases outside the gene matches. The CDR3 spans 16 residues. The CDR3 protein is CASSREGLMVYNEQFF. CDR3 in DNA: TGTGCCAGCTCACGAGAGGGACTAATGGTCTACAATGAGCAGTTCTTC.

This sequence joins TRBV5-5 and TRBJ2-4, with TRBD1 identical over 9 bases. This CDR3 is 16 amino acids long. The germline V gene has CDR1 SGHKS and CDR2 YYEKEE (reference sequence). The J segment lost 7 bases and the V segment lost 0 bases, leaving 8 bases of the junction unmatched. CDR3 coding DNA: TGTGCCAGCAGCTTGGGAACGGGGACAGGGCTGAACATTCAGTACTTC. Translating gives CASSLGTGTGLNIQYF.

This clonotype came up a few times. The CDR3 DNA is TGTGCCAGCAGCTTAGGTCGCGGCAGCTTTTACGAGCAGTACGTC. Its translation: CASSLGRGSFYEQYV. The genes are TRBV11-2 and TRBJ2-7; no reliable D call. The V end lost 1 base, the J end lost 4 bases, and 14 bases lay between the germline ends. The CDR3 is 15 residues long. The germline V gene encodes CDR1 SGHAT and CDR2 FQNNGV.

The chain links TRBV24-1 to TRBJ2-5, with TRBD1 as a possible D gene (7 bases). V lost 4 bases and J lost 5, with 19 bases in between. The CDR3 consists of 16 residues. Germline V gene sequence: CDR1 KGHDR, CDR2 SFDVKD. The CDR3 loop reads CATSDPNRGGVETQYF. The CDR3 coding sequence is TGTGCCACCAGTGACCCGAACAGGGGAGGTGTGGAGACCCAGTACTTC.

The chain joins TRBV29-1 to TRBJ2-7; 7 nucleotides line up with TRBD2. The CDR3 sequence is 14 residues long. V was pared by 5 bases and J by 5 bases, with 12 bases of the junction left unmatched. Germline V gene data show CDR1 as SQVTM and CDR2 as ANQGSEA. CDR3 sequence: CSVRSGNWFDEQYF. The CDR3 coding sequence is TGCAGCGTTAGGAGCGGGAATTGGTTCGACGAGCAGTACTTC.

The table lists this clonotype with a few counts. V and J are TRBV12-3 or TRBV12-4 and TRBJ2-4; TRBD2 might be the D (5 bases). V was clipped by 7 bases and J by 8 bases, with 15 bases between them. The CDR3 contains 13 residues. The CDR3 bases are TGTGCCAGCACCGGACGAGGGAGATACATTCAGTACTTC. Residues: CASTGRGRYIQYF.

In its sample, this clonotype was seen a few times. The V gene is TRBV5-1, the J gene TRBJ1-2; a possible D gene is TRBD1 (5 bases). V was cut by 0 bases and J by 5 bases, with 8 bases left in between. The germline V gene encodes CDR1 SGHRS and CDR2 YFSETQ. CDR3 size: 13 residues. CDR3 region: CASSLDRRYGYTF. The CDR3 DNA reads as TGCGCCAGCAGCTTGGACAGGCGATATGGCTACACCTTC.

The V and J genes are TRBV5-1 and TRBJ2-5; weak D call: TRBD2 (6 bases). This CDR3 spans 15 amino acids. CDR1 is SGHRS, CDR2 YFSETQ, per germline. Trimming removed 4 bases from V and 5 bases from J, with 18 bases in between. CDR3 DNA sequence: TGCGCCAGCAGCCATGGATCGGGACTGCGGGAGACCCAGTACTTC. The encoded protein is CASSHGSGLRETQYF.

V is TRBV14 and J is TRBJ1-1; D may be TRBD1 (6 bases). The CDR3 spans 16 residues. From germline, CDR1 is SGHDN and CDR2 FVKESK. Trimming shortened V by 0 bases and J by 10 bases, and 21 bases separated the two germline ends. CDR3 loop: CASSQDPQGTVLGAFF. The CDR3 DNA reads as TGTGCCAGCAGCCAAGATCCCCAGGGGACCGTCTTAGGAGCTTTCTTT.

J is TRBJ2-4 and V is TRBV11-3, with unresolved D. The CDR3 extends over 16 amino acids. CDR1 is SGHNT, CDR2 YENEEA, per germline. Trimming took off 5 bases at V and 1 base at J, with 15 bases between the two ends. CDR3 nucleotide sequence: TGTGCCAGCAGCACGGACCTGGGTGGCGCCAAAAACATTCAGTACTTC. Translation gives CASSTDLGGAKNIQYF.

This clonotype was found a few times. CDR3 protein: CASSFSPGASGEQYF. CDR3 nucleotide sequence: TGCGCCAGCAGCTTCAGCCCGGGAGCTTCGGGCGAGCAGTACTTC. V usage is TRBV5-1 and J usage is TRBJ2-7; D might be TRBD2 (6 bases). Germline CDR1 and CDR2: SGHRS and YFSETQ. The CDR3 consists of 15 residues. Deletions cut 2 bases from V and 6 bases from J, with 18 bases between.